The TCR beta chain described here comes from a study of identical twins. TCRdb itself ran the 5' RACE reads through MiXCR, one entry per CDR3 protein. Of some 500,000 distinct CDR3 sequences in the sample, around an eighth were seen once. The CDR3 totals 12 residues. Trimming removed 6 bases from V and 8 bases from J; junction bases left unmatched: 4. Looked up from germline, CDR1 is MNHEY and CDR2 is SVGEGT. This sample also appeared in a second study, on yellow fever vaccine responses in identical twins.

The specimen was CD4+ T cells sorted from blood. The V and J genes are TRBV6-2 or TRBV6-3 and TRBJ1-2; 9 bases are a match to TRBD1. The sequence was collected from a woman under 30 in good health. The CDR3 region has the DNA TGTGCCAGCAGAGGACAGGGGCGAGGCTACACCTTC. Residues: CASRGQGRGYTF.